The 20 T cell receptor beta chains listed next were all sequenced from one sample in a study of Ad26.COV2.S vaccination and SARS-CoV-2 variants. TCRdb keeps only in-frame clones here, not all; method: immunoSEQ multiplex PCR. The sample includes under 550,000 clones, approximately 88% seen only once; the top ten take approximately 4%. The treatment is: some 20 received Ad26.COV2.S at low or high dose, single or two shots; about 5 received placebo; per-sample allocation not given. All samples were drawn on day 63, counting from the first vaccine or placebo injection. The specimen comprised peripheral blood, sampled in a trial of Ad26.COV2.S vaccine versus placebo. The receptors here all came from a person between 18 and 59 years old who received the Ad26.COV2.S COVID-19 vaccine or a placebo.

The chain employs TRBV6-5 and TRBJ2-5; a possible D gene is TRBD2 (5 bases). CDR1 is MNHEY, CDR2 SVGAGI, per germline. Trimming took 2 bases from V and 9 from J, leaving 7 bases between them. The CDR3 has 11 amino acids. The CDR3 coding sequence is TGTGCCAGCAGTTACGAGGGTCCCCAGTACTTC. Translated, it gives CASSYEGPQYF.

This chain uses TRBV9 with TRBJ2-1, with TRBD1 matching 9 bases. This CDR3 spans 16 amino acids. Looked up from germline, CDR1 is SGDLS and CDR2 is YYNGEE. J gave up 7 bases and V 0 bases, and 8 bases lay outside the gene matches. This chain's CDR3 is CASSVDGGQGLNEQFF. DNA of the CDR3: TGTGCCAGCAGCGTAGATGGGGGACAGGGACTAAATGAGCAGTTCTTC.

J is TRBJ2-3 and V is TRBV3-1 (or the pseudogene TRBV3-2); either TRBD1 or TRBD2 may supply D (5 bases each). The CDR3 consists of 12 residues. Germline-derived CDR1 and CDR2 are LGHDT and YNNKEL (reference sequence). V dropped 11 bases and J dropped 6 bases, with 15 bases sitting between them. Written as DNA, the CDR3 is TGTGCCGTCGGGACCCAGGGTGATACGCAGTATTTT. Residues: CAVGTQGDTQYF.

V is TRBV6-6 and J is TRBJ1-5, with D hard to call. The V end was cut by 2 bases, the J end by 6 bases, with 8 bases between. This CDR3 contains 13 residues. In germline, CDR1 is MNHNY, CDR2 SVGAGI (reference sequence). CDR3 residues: CASSYRVAQPQHF. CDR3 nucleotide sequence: TGTGCCAGCAGTTACAGGGTGGCTCAGCCCCAGCATTTT.

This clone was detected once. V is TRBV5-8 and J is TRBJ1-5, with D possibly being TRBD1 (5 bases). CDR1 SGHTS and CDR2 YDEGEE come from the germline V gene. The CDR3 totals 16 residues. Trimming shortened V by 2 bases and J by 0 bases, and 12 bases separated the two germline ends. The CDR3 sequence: CASSFNGAYSNQPQHF. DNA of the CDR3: TGTGCCAGCAGCTTCAACGGGGCTTATAGCAATCAGCCCCAGCATTTT.

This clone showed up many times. The CDR3 region is CASSPTANTEAFF. The CDR3 coding sequence is TGTGCCAGCAGCCCAACAGCGAACACTGAAGCTTTCTTT. The gene calls are TRBV13 and TRBJ1-1, with unresolved D. CDR3 length: 13 residues. From germline, CDR1 is PRHDT and CDR2 FYEKMQ (reference sequence). Trimming removed 5 bases at V and 1 base at J, with 8 bases between.

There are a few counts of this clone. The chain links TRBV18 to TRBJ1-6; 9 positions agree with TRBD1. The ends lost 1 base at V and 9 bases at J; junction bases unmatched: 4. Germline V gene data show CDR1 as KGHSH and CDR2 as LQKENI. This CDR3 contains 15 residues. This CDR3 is CASSPLTGGSSPLHF. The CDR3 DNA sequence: TGTGCCAGCTCACCACTGACAGGGGGGTCTTCACCCCTCCACTTT.

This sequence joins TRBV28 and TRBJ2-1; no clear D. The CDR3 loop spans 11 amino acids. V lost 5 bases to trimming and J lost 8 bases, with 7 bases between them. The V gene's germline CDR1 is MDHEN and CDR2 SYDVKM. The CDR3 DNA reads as TGTGCCAGCAGTCCCCTCCATGAGCAGTTCTTC. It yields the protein CASSPLHEQFF. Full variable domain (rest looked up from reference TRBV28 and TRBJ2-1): DVKVTQSSRYLVKRTGEKVFLECVQDMDHENMFWYRQDPGLGLRLIYFSYDVKMKEKGDIPEGYSVSREKKERFSLILESASTNQTSMYLCASSPLHEQFFGPGTRLTVL.

This chain's CDR3 is CASSPMRGIIYNEQFF. CDR3 DNA sequence: TGTGCCAGCAGCCCCATGAGGGGGATAATCTACAATGAGCAGTTCTTC. The chain recombines TRBV7-8 with TRBJ2-1, with a possible D match to TRBD1 (6 bases). The germline CDR1 and CDR2 sequences are SGHVS and FQNEAQ. The CDR3 sequence is 16 residues long. Deletions cut 5 bases from V and 3 bases from J, with 17 bases between.

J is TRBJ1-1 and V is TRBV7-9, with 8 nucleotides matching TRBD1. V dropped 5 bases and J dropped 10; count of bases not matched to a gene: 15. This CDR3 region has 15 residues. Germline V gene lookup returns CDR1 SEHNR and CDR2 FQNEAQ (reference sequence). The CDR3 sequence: CASSQSQGAGFGAFF. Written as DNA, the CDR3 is TGTGCCAGCAGCCAAAGTCAGGGGGCAGGATTTGGAGCTTTCTTT.

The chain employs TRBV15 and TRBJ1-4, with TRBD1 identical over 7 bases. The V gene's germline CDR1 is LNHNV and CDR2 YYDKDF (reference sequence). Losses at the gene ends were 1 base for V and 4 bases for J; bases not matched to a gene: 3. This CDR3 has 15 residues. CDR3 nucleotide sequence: TGTGCCACCAGCAGAGGACAGGGTCATAATGAAAAACTGTTTTTT. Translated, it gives CATSRGQGHNEKLFF.

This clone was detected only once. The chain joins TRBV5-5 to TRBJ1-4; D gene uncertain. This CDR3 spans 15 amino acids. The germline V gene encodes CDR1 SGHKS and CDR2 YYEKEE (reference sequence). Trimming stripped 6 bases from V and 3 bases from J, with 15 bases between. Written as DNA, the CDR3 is TGTGCCAGCAAACCCCTCCCGGGTCCTAATGAAAAACTGTTTTTT. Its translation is CASKPLPGPNEKLFF.

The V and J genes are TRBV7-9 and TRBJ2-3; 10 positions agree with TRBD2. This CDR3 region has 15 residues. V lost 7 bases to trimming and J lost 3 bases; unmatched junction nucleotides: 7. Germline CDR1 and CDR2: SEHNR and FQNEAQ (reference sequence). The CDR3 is CASTPTSGATDTQYF. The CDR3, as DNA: TGTGCCAGCACCCCAACTAGCGGGGCAACAGATACGCAGTATTTT.

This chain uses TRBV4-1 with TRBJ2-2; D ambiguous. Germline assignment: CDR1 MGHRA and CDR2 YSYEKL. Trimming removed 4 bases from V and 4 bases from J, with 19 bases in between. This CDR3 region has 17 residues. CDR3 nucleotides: TGCGCCAGCAGCCGGCAAGGAATCACGGGCCGCACCGGGGAGCTGTTTTTT. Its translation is CASSRQGITGRTGELFF.

DNA for the CDR3: TGTGCCAGCAGCCAAGGGCCGGTAGCGGGGGCCCGAACTCGCACAGATACGCAGTATTTT. This encodes CASSQGPVAGARTRTDTQYF. The rearrangement links TRBV14 to TRBJ2-3; 9 positions agree with TRBD2. V gave up 1 base and J gave up 1 base; unmatched junction bases: 15. CDR3 length equals 20 residues. Per the germline V gene, CDR1 is SGHDN and CDR2 is FVKESK.

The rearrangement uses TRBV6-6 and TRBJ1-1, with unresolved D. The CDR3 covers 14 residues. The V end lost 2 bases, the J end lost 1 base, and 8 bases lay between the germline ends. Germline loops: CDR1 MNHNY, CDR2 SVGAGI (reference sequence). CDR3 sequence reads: CASSYKGRNTEAFF. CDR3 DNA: TGTGCCAGCAGTTACAAAGGGAGGAACACTGAAGCTTTCTTT.

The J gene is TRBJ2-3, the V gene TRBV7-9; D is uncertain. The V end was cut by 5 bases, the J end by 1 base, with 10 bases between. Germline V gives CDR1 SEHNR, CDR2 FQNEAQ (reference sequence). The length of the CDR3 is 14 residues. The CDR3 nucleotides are TGTGCCAGCAGCCAAAGTACAGGCACAGATACGCAGTATTTT. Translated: CASSQSTGTDTQYF.

CDR3 bases: TGTGCCAGTAGTACCTACAGGGGGTCGAGTGGGGAGCTGTTTTTT. As protein: CASSTYRGSSGELFF. The chain couples TRBV19 to TRBJ2-2, with 8 nucleotides matching TRBD1. Per the germline V gene, CDR1 is LNHDA and CDR2 is SQIVND (reference sequence). Trimming at V came to 4 bases and at J to 8 bases, leaving 9 bases not matched to a gene. The CDR3 extends over 15 amino acids.

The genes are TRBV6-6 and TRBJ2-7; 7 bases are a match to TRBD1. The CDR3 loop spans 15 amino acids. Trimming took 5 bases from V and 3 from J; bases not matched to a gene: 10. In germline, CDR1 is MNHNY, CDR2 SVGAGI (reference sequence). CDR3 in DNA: TGTGCCAGCAGTACCGACAGGGCGGCTATCTACGAGCAGTACTTC. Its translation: CASSTDRAAIYEQYF.

The CDR3 loop reads CASSTPIQPLHF. The CDR3 nucleotides read TGCGCCAGCAGTACCCCCATCCAACCCCTCCACTTT. The J gene is TRBJ1-6, the V gene TRBV10-1; the D is unclear. The germline V gene encodes CDR1 WNHNN and CDR2 SYGVQD (reference sequence). Trimming removed 5 bases from V and 12 bases from J, with 11 bases in between. The CDR3 has 12 residues.